The 22 T cell receptor beta chains given below trace back to one sample, sequenced in a study of breast tumors, draining lymph nodes, adjacent tissues. The lymph nodes were axillary draining lymph nodes from breast cancer patients. TCRdb fed the multiplex PCR reads into MiXCR, producing one record per CDR3 protein. Of some 150,000 distinct CDR3 sequences in the sample, approximately 20% were seen once. Sequenced input: axillary lymph node tissue. These receptor sequences come from a female donor with breast cancer. Some clones in this sample may be carry-over from other donors' samples.

This clonotype was recorded at least ten times. The chain uses TRBV10-2 and TRBJ2-1, with D perhaps matching TRBD2 (6 bases). The CDR3 has 13 residues. V lost 6 bases and J 7 bases, leaving 13 bases between the germline ends. Germline CDR1 and CDR2: WSHSY and SAAADI. The CDR3 sequence: CASSLLRENEQFF. CDR3 nucleotides: TGCGCCAGCAGCCTCCTGCGGGAAAATGAGCAGTTCTTC.

V is TRBV25-1 and J is TRBJ2-2; D call uncertain. The V and J ends lost 6 bases and 6 bases respectively, with 14 bases between them. The CDR3 is made up of 14 amino acids. Germline V gives CDR1 MGHDK, CDR2 SYGVNS. The CDR3 loop is CASSAPGVAGELFF. Written as DNA, the CDR3 is TGTGCCAGCAGCGCTCCGGGCGTCGCCGGGGAGCTGTTTTTT.

This clonotype has at least ten counts. The genes are TRBV4-1 and TRBJ2-3, with D possibly being TRBD1 or TRBD2 (5 bases each). The CDR3 is made up of 17 amino acids. Trimming stripped 0 bases from V and 1 base from J, with 14 bases between. The germline CDR1 and CDR2 sequences are MGHRA and YSYEKL. The CDR3 bases are TGCGCCAGCAGCCAAGAGGAGGACATACGGGGCACAGATACGCAGTATTTT. Its protein product is CASSQEEDIRGTDTQYF.

This clonotype is a singleton in its sample. The chain joins TRBV12-3 or TRBV12-4 to TRBJ2-4, with no clear D. V was trimmed by 2 bases and J by 0 bases, leaving 8 bases between them. The CDR3 consists of 15 residues. CDR3 sequence: CASSLSGLAKNIQYF. CDR3 DNA sequence: TGTGCCAGCAGTTTATCGGGTCTAGCCAAAAACATTCAGTACTTC.

The sample holds a few counts of this clonotype. This chain uses TRBV6-6 with TRBJ2-2, with D maybe TRBD2 (7 bases). Germline CDR1 is MNHNY and CDR2 is SVGAGI (reference sequence). V was trimmed by 7 bases and J by 7 bases, leaving 16 bases between them. The CDR3 is made up of 14 amino acids. CDR3 protein: CASNGLGGVGELFF. The CDR3 region has the DNA TGTGCCAGCAATGGACTAGGGGGAGTCGGGGAGCTGTTTTTT.

This clonotype was counted at least ten times. The chain uses TRBV12-3 or TRBV12-4 and TRBJ1-5; TRBD1 aligns across 7 bases. The ends lost 3 bases at V and 3 bases at J; junction bases unmatched: 2. The CDR3 extends over 14 amino acids. The CDR3: CASSLQGVNQPQHF. In DNA form, the CDR3 reads TGTGCCAGCAGTTTGCAGGGGGTCAATCAGCCCCAGCATTTT.

In this sample, this clonotype turned up many times. J is TRBJ2-5 and V is TRBV20-1, with 8 positions matching TRBD2. The germline gives CDR1 DFQATT, CDR2 SNEGSKA (reference sequence). The CDR3 consists of 13 residues. Germline trimming cut 6 bases from V and 5 bases from J; bases unmatched to any gene: 8. CDR3 DNA: TGCAGTGCCGTGGGCGGGAGGTGGGAGACCCAGTACTTC. Translating gives CSAVGGRWETQYF.

The sample holds many counts of this clonotype. The V call is TRBV11-2, the J call TRBJ2-1; D is tentatively TRBD1 or TRBD2 (6 bases each). CDR3 length equals 15 residues. The V end lost 8 bases, the J end lost 4 bases, and 18 bases lay between the germline ends. Germline V gives CDR1 SGHAT, CDR2 FQNNGV. The DNA for the CDR3 is TGTGCCAGCCGGGAGAAGGGGGAGAATTACAATGAGCAGTTCTTC. Protein: CASREKGENYNEQFF.

The table lists this clonotype with many counts. The chain uses TRBV12-3 or TRBV12-4 and TRBJ2-3; D may be TRBD2 (6 bases). Trimming took 5 bases from V and 11 from J, leaving 14 bases between them. This CDR3 is 12 amino acids long. In nucleotides, the CDR3 is TGTGCCAGCAGTCTAAGACTAGTCGGGCAGTATTTT. This encodes CASSLRLVGQYF.

This clonotype was seen ten or more times. This sequence joins TRBV28 and TRBJ1-6, with a possible D match to TRBD1 (5 bases). The CDR3 spans 13 residues. V dropped 6 bases and J dropped 6 bases, with 9 bases sitting between them. CDR1 and CDR2 (germline): MDHEN, SYDVKM. The DNA of the CDR3 is TGTGCCAGCAGACCGGGGCCTAATTCACCCCTCCACTTT. Encoded protein: CASRPGPNSPLHF.

This clonotype was observed at least ten times. The chain links TRBV7-9 to TRBJ2-7; 7 nucleotides align to TRBD1. There are 16 residues in the CDR3. Looked up from germline, CDR1 is SEHNR and CDR2 is FQNEAQ (reference sequence). With V trimmed by 5 bases and J by 0 bases, 10 bases remained unmatched. This CDR3 is CASSPPDGTASYEQYF. CDR3 in DNA: TGTGCCAGCAGCCCCCCAGACGGGACAGCCTCCTACGAGCAGTACTTC.

This rearrangement joins TRBV27 to TRBJ2-1, with a possible D match to TRBD1 (6 bases). This CDR3 is built from 15 residues. Deletions cut 5 bases from V and 3 bases from J, with 14 bases between. The V gene's germline CDR1 is MNHEY and CDR2 SMNVEV (reference sequence). The CDR3: CASSPLEGGYNEQFF. The DNA of the CDR3 is TGTGCCAGCAGTCCCCTCGAAGGGGGCTACAATGAGCAGTTCTTC.

This clonotype was observed at least ten times. The rearrangement uses TRBV4-1 and TRBJ2-1, with 9 nucleotides matching TRBD2. The CDR3 has 18 residues. J gave up 4 bases and V 0 bases, and 10 bases lay outside the gene matches. The V gene's germline CDR1 is MGHRA and CDR2 YSYEKL. CDR3 nucleotides: TGCGCCAGCAGCCAAGAGGGCCTACTAGCGGGTATTTACAATGAGCAGTTCTTC. The encoded protein is CASSQEGLLAGIYNEQFF.

A note on this clonotype: A read error is possible here, since a much larger clone lies one base away. V and J are TRBV7-9 and TRBJ1-2; D uncertain. Germline CDR1 is SEHNR and CDR2 is FQNEAQ (reference sequence). CDR3 length: 15 residues. The CDR3 DNA is TGTGCCAGCAGCTTAGAAGTAGCGAGGACGTATGGCTACGCCTTC. Amino acid sequence: CASSLEVARTYGYAF.

This chain connects TRBV10-2 to TRBJ2-7; 10 nucleotides agree with TRBD2. The junction had 8 bases not matched to a gene; V was cut back by 8 bases and J by 4 bases. The germline V gene has CDR1 WSHSY and CDR2 SAAADI. The CDR3 contains 14 residues. The CDR3 loop is CASRLAGEKYEQYF. Written as DNA, the CDR3 is TGCGCCAGCCGGCTAGCGGGAGAGAAGTACGAGCAGTACTTC.

Ten or more counts support this clonotype. The chain links TRBV2 to TRBJ1-4; D is perhaps TRBD1 (5 bases). The CDR3 loop spans 13 amino acids. Trimming cost V 4 bases and J 5 bases, with 8 bases left between them. Germline loops: CDR1 SNHLY, CDR2 FYNNEI. The CDR3 sequence: CASSAGGNEKLFF. The CDR3 bases are TGTGCCAGCAGTGCGGGGGGAAATGAAAAACTGTTTTTT. Based on the CDR3 plus reference TRBV2 and TRBJ1-4, the full variable domain is EPEVTQTPSHQVTQMGQEVILRCVPISNHLYFYWYRQILGQKVEFLVSFYNNEISEKSEIFDDQFSVERPDGSNFTLKIRSTKLEDSAMYFCASSAGGNEKLFFGSGTQLSVL.

This clonotype was recorded at least ten times. This chain uses TRBV24-1 with TRBJ2-1; 16 bases fit TRBD2. This CDR3 region has 19 residues. V lost 4 bases and J lost 4; bases outside the gene matches: 9. Per germline, CDR1 KGHDR and CDR2 SFDVKD. This CDR3 is CATSEGLAGGPRNYNEQFF. Written as DNA, the CDR3 is TGTGCCACCAGTGAGGGACTAGCGGGAGGGCCCAGAAATTACAATGAGCAGTTCTTC.

V gene TRBV20-1 combines with J gene TRBJ2-2; 8 bases line up with TRBD1. Germline CDR1 DFQATT, CDR2 SNEGSKA (reference sequence). This CDR3 has 17 amino acids. V lost 6 bases, J lost 2 bases, and 14 bases stayed unmatched. CDR3 protein: CSARPAGQGLNTGELFF. The CDR3 nucleotides read TGCAGTGCCAGGCCGGCCGGACAGGGCCTCAACACCGGGGAGCTGTTTTTT.

This clonotype has at least ten counts. The chain employs TRBV7-2 and TRBJ2-3, with 8 bases matching TRBD1. V lost 4 bases to trimming and J lost 4 bases; unmatched junction nucleotides: 10. The CDR3 is 16 residues long. CDR1 and CDR2 (germline): SGHTA, FQGNSA. This CDR3 reads CASSSGQGITPDTQYF. CDR3 nucleotides: TGTGCCAGCAGCTCTGGACAGGGAATTACTCCAGATACGCAGTATTTT. Drawing the rest from reference TRBV7-2 and TRBJ2-3, the complete variable domain is GAGVSQSPSNKVTEKGKDVELRCDPISGHTALYWYRQSLGQGLEFLIYFQGNSAPDKSGLPSDRFSAERTGGSVSTLTIQRTQQEDSAVYLCASSSGQGITPDTQYFGPGTRLTVL.

The table lists this clonotype with many counts. The rearrangement joins TRBV6-1 to TRBJ2-7; 8 bases are a match to TRBD2. Germline CDR1 MNHNS, CDR2 SASEGT. The CDR3 runs to 15 residues. V shed 5 bases, J shed 1 base, and the junction held 7 bases outside the gene matches. This CDR3 is CASSWGAGVSYEQYF. The CDR3 DNA sequence: TGTGCCAGCAGTTGGGGAGCGGGAGTGTCCTACGAGCAGTACTTC.

The gene calls are TRBV28 and TRBJ2-5; TRBD2 aligns across 9 bases. V shed 4 bases, J shed 3 bases, and the junction held 9 bases outside the gene matches. The CDR3 has 16 residues. Germline-derived CDR1 and CDR2 are MDHEN and SYDVKM. CDR3 coding DNA: TGTGCCAGCAGTTCCCCCGGGACTAGCAGTAAAGAGACCCAGTACTTC. Translation: CASSSPGTSSKETQYF.

This clonotype has a count of ten or more. The V and J genes are TRBV15 and TRBJ2-1; 13 bases map to TRBD2. Germline-derived CDR1 and CDR2 are LNHNV and YYDKDF (reference sequence). This CDR3 has 18 residues. With V trimmed by 0 bases and J by 3 bases, 5 bases remained unmatched. The CDR3: CATSRDWTSGRNYNEQFF. The CDR3 DNA reads as TGTGCCACCAGCAGAGACTGGACTAGCGGGAGAAACTACAATGAGCAGTTCTTC.